These 8 T cell receptor beta chains were sequenced from one sample in a study of blood T cell repertoires in COVID-19 (dated by TCRdb to 2019 to 2021). Library construction relied on the immunoSEQ multiplex PCR assay. TCRdb obtained this table from immuneACCESS and retained in-frame rearrangements with V and J assigned. These tables miss some clones; where compared with another copy, unresolved V genes account for less than half of the shortfall, and the remainder is unexplained. Present in this sample are 200,000 to 250,000 clones, approximately 86% of which were seen just once. The ten largest account for approximately 2.9% of the sample. Sequencing input: peripheral blood. Every receptor here comes from a man in his sixties with acute or convalescent COVID-19.

J is TRBJ1-1 and V is TRBV10-1; 7 bases agree with TRBD1. CDR1 and CDR2 from the germline V gene are WNHNN and SYGVQD (reference sequence). V lost 6 bases and J lost 0; bases outside the gene matches: 4. The CDR3 is 14 residues long. CDR3 loop: CASSVDRVNTEAFF. CDR3 bases: TGCGCCAGCAGCGTAGACAGGGTGAACACTGAAGCTTTCTTT.

The chain uses TRBV20-1 and TRBJ2-7, with D tentatively TRBD1 (6 bases). The CDR3 runs 11 residues. V was shortened by 3 bases and J by 5 bases, with 8 bases between the two germline ends. Germline V CDR1 and CDR2: DFQATT, SNEGSKA (reference sequence). The CDR3 is CSARGHDEQYF. For the CDR3, the DNA is TGCAGTGCTAGGGGACATGACGAGCAGTACTTC.

This clone came up once. The genes are TRBV9 and TRBJ2-5, with TRBD1 identical over 8 bases. V was clipped by 3 bases and J by 2 bases; unmatched bases: 3. Per germline, CDR1 SGDLS and CDR2 YYNGEE. The CDR3 consists of 14 residues. The CDR3 region is CASSDRQGQETQYF. The CDR3 nucleotides read TGTGCCAGCAGCGACCGACAGGGGCAAGAGACCCAGTACTTC. The full variable domain, rest sourced from reference TRBV9 and TRBJ2-5, is DSGVTQTPKHLITATGQRVTLRCSPRSGDLSVYWYQQSLDQGLQFLIQYYNGEERAKGNILERFSAQQFPDLHSELNLSSLELGDSALYFCASSDRQGQETQYFGPGTRLLVL.

The chain recombines TRBV2 with TRBJ2-3; 8 bases are shared with TRBD1. This CDR3 region has 15 residues. Germline assignment: CDR1 SNHLY and CDR2 FYNNEI. The J segment lost 3 bases and the V segment lost 6 bases, leaving 8 bases of the junction unmatched. In DNA form, the CDR3 reads TGTGCCAGCAGCGCTCAGGGGGCGCGGACAGATACGCAGTATTTT. Translated, it gives CASSAQGARTDTQYF.

The chain recombines TRBV27 with TRBJ2-7; 15 nucleotides align to TRBD2. With V trimmed by 3 bases and J by 7 bases, 1 base remained unmatched. The CDR3 runs to 14 residues. Germline V gene data show CDR1 as MNHEY and CDR2 as SMNVEV (reference sequence). This CDR3 reads CASSFGLAGGEQYF. As DNA, the CDR3 is TGTGCCAGCAGTTTCGGACTAGCGGGAGGGGAGCAGTACTTC.

The rearrangement uses TRBV9 and TRBJ1-2; D may be TRBD1 (6 bases). The CDR3 runs to 12 residues. The ends were cut back, 2 bases at V and 5 bases at J, with 7 bases in the middle. The germline gives CDR1 SGDLS, CDR2 YYNGEE. The CDR3 DNA reads TGTGCCAGCAGCGTCGGGACATATGGCTACACCTTC. This sequence encodes CASSVGTYGYTF.

The genes are TRBV9 and TRBJ1-4; maybe TRBD1 (5 bases). The V end lost 2 bases, the J end lost 8 bases, and 16 bases lay between the germline ends. The CDR3 has 15 amino acids. Germline V gives CDR1 SGDLS, CDR2 YYNGEE. The CDR3 nucleotides are TGTGCCAGCAGCGTGGATCAGGGCCCCCAAGAAAAACTGTTTTTT. It codes for CASSVDQGPQEKLFF.

This clone came up once. As DNA, the CDR3 is TGTGCCAGCAGCCCAGGACAGGGGCTACAGCCCCAGCATTTT. Its protein product is CASSPGQGLQPQHF. The chain joins TRBV9 to TRBJ1-5; 9 bases fit TRBD1. J was trimmed by 7 bases and V by 4 bases; bases with no gene match: 6. Germline V gives CDR1 SGDLS, CDR2 YYNGEE. The CDR3 has 14 residues.